The T cell receptor (beta chain) under discussion was sequenced for a study of blood T cell repertoires in COVID-19. Study-level background: Collection of acute and convalescent COVID-19 samples took place in the United States, Italy and Spain. PBMCs, B-cell-depleted T cells, or T cells were the source of the cDNA or gDNA that made up the material.

Germline CDR1 and CDR2: SGDLS and YYNGEE. With 5 bases removed from V and 0 bases from J, the gap between germline ends came to 11 bases. CDR3 size: 14 residues. Original analysis: For nucleated cells, counts were estimated from reference gene primer amplification. Assay used: immunoSEQ multiplex PCR; TCRdb lists only in-frame clones, some missing. V and J calls and clone size are copied from that table; D and trimming were computed from the DNA. The sample has some 150,000 clones, around 90% seen once. The chain recombines TRBV9 with TRBJ1-1; D call uncertain. What was sequenced was peripheral blood. The clonotype was recovered from a woman aged 60-75 years with active or convalescent COVID-19. DNA for the CDR3: TGTGCCAGCAGGGAGACGGATATGAACACTGAAGCTTTCTTT. Amino acid sequence: CASRETDMNTEAFF.